Listed below are T cell receptor beta chains from one sample, sequenced in a study of cytomegalovirus exposure and HLA in healthy donors. Measured with immunoSEQ multiplex PCR; TCRdb has only the in-frame clones, and not every one. This sample's clone table lists about 210,000 clones. The sample taken for sequencing was PBMCs. The source of these receptors is a woman in her 30s in good health and CMV-seropositive. CDR3s include the opening cysteine and the closing phenylalanine or tryptophan. The D gene is left open where the match is weak.

d_call,j_call,v_call,cdr3_nt,cdr3_aa
TRBD1,TRBJ2-7,TRBV28,TGTGCCAGCAGTTTCCCCGGACAGGGGTACGAGCAGTACTTC,CASSFPGQGYEQYF
TRBD1,TRBJ1-3,TRBV9,TGTGCCAGCGCAACGGACAGGGCAGGAAACACCATATATTTT,CASATDRAGNTIYF
TRBD1,TRBJ1-1,TRBV7-2,TGTGCCAGCAGCACGTACGGGGACAGCGAAACTGAAGCTTTCTTT,CASSTYGDSETEAFF
.,TRBJ2-3,TRBV7-2,TGTGCCAGCAGCTTTGCGGGTCGCACAGATACGCAGTATTTT,CASSFAGRTDTQYF
.,TRBJ2-2,TRBV4-1,TGCGCCAGCAGCCAAGGGACAGCCAACACCGGGGAGCTGTTTTTT,CASSQGTANTGELFF
TRBD2,TRBJ2-1,TRBV27,TGTGCCAGCAGTTTATCGATCGGACTAGCCTTTGAGCAGTTCTTC,CASSLSIGLAFEQFF
TRBD1,TRBJ2-1,TRBV7-4,TGTGCCAGCAGCTCTTCAACCAGGACAGGTAACAATGAGCAGTTCTTC,CASSSSTRTGNNEQFF
.,TRBJ2-1,TRBV7-8,TGTGCCAGCAGCTTAGGGCTAGATTCTAATGAGCAGTTCTTC,CASSLGLDSNEQFF
TRBD1,TRBJ1-2,TRBV5-1,TGCGCCAGCAGCCTCTCCACAGGGGGCTTCGACTATGGCTACACCTTC,CASSLSTGGFDYGYTF
.,TRBJ2-3,TRBV5-1,TGCGCCAGCAGCCTCCGAGGGCGCACAGATACGCAGTATTTT,CASSLRGRTDTQYF
.,TRBJ1-1,TRBV29-1,TGCAGCGTTCGTGGGGAGGGGGGGCACACTGAAGCTTTCTTT,CSVRGEGGHTEAFF
TRBD1,TRBJ1-4,TRBV4-1,TGCGCCAGCAGCCGAACACAGGGGGGTTCTGAAAAACTGTTTTTT,CASSRTQGGSEKLFF
.,TRBJ2-2,TRBV25-1,TGTGCCAGCAGTAAGAGGAACACCGGGGAGCTGTTTTTT,CASSKRNTGELFF
.,TRBJ1-3,TRBV7-2,TGTGCCAGCAGCCGACGGGACTCTGGAAACACCATATATTTT,CASSRRDSGNTIYF
TRBD2,TRBJ2-7,TRBV9,TGTGCCAGCTCCTCGGGACTAGCGGGGGGATGGGGCGAGCAGTACTTC,CASSSGLAGGWGEQYF
TRBD2,TRBJ2-5,TRBV5-1,TGCGCCAGCAGGGAGACTAGCGGCTCAGAGACCCAGTACTTC,CASRETSGSETQYF
TRBD1,TRBJ2-7,TRBV7-2,TGTGCCAGCAGCCCAAGGACAGGGGGCTACGAGCAGTACTTC,CASSPRTGGYEQYF
TRBD1,TRBJ2-1,TRBV7-9,TGTGCCAGCAACCCCCGGGACAGGGATTCCTACAATGAGCAGTTCTTC,CASNPRDRDSYNEQFF
TRBD1,TRBJ1-1,TRBV4-1,TGCGCCAGCAGCTCTGGGAAACAGGGGTACACTGAAGCTTTCTTT,CASSSGKQGYTEAFF
TRBD2,TRBJ2-3,TRBV6-5,TGTGCCAGCAGTTGGGATGAGCGGGGGGTCACAGATACGCAGTATTTT,CASSWDERGVTDTQYF
.,TRBJ1-2,TRBV4-1,TGCGCCAGCAGCCAAGATCCTATGCCCACTGAGGATAACTATGGCTACACCTTC,CASSQDPMPTEDNYGYTF
.,TRBJ1-4,TRBV29-1,TGCAGCGTCGTGCAGGGGTCAACTAATGAAAAACTGTTTTTT,CSVVQGSTNEKLFF
TRBD2,TRBJ2-1,TRBV5-6,TGTGCCAGCAGCTTGGAGCGCGGGAGGAAGGACAATGAGCAGTTCTTC,CASSLERGRKDNEQFF
.,TRBJ2-3,TRBV5-1,TGCGCCAGCAGCTTGGCCGGGCCCAGGGGAGTAGATACGCAGTATTTT,CASSLAGPRGVDTQYF
.,TRBJ2-7,TRBV5-1,TGCGCCAGCAGCCCAGGGGTCGAGGGCGAGCAGTACTTC,CASSPGVEGEQYF
TRBD2,TRBJ2-1,TRBV5-1,TGCGCCAGCAGCTCAAGTGCGGGAGGTTACAATGAGCAGTTCTTC,CASSSSAGGYNEQFF
.,TRBJ2-5,TRBV9,TGTGCCAGCAGCGTAGGGCCCCAGGGAGAGACCCAGTACTTC,CASSVGPQGETQYF
TRBD1,TRBJ2-7,TRBV5-4,TGTGCCAGCAGCGTGGGACAGTTCTACGAGCAGTACTTC,CASSVGQFYEQYF
.,TRBJ2-1,TRBV7-2,TGTGCCAGCAGGACTACTCACAATGAGCAGTTCTTC,CASRTTHNEQFF
.,TRBJ2-3,TRBV6-5,TGTGCCAGCAGTAACAGCGGATACACAGATACGCAGTATTTT,CASSNSGYTDTQYF
.,TRBJ1-2,TRBV30,TGTGCCTGCCGGACAGTCGCTAACTATGGCTACACCTTC,CACRTVANYGYTF
TRBD2,TRBJ2-7,TRBV19,TGTGCCAGTAGAACCGGGACTAGCATCGACGAGCAGTACTTC,CASRTGTSIDEQYF
TRBD1,TRBJ1-1,TRBV2,TGTGCCAGCAGTGGACAGGGGTTATTGAACACTGAAGCTTTCTTT,CASSGQGLLNTEAFF
.,TRBJ1-2,TRBV11-3,TGTGCCAGCAGCTTGGGCGGAGGCCTAGACTATGGCTACACCTTC,CASSLGGGLDYGYTF
.,TRBJ1-1,TRBV5-1,TGCGCCAGCCTGGAGGATGGGATGGGCACTGAAGCTTTCTTT,CASLEDGMGTEAFF
.,TRBJ1-4,TRBV25-1,TGTGCCAGCAGTGAATCCCGAACAGGGCTCACTAATGAAAAACTGTTTTTT,CASSESRTGLTNEKLFF